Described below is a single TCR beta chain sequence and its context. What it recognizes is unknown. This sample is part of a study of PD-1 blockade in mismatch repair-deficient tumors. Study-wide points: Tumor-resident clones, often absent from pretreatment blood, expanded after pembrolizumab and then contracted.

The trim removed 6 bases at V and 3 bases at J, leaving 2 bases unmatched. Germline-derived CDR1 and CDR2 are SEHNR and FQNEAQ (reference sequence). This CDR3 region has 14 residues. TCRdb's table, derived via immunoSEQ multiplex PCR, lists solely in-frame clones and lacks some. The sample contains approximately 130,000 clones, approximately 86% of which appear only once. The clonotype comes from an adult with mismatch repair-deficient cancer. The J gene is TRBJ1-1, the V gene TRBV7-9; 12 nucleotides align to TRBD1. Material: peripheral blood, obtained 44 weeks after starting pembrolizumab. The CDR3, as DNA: TGTGCCAGCAGGGGACAGGGGGCGGACACTGAAGCTTTCTTT. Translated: CASRGQGADTEAFF.